The rows below give T cell receptor beta chains drawn from one sample of a study of blood T cells in healthy people across ages. TCRdb analysed the 5' RACE reads with MiXCR anew, one entry per CDR3 protein. This sample has about 670,000 distinct CDR3 sequences, with about 50% found just once. Sequencing was performed on blood. The receptors shown here come from a woman aged 80 or over in good health. The CDR3 runs from the conserved cysteine through the conserved F or W. A D gene is named only where the DNA matches it firmly. Clone size, where shown, is once, few, many, or a class for clones that have expanded.

cdr3_nt: TGTGCCAGCAGACGGGCAGTCGGGGATAATCAGCCCCAGCATTTT; cdr3_aa: CASRRAVGDNQPQHF; d_call: .; clone_size: few; v_call: TRBV6-1; j_call: TRBJ1-5
cdr3_nt: TGTGCCAGCAGCTTACCCGTACTAAGACTAGCGGGAGGGTCAACAGATACGCAGTATTTT; cdr3_aa: CASSLPVLRLAGGSTDTQYF; d_call: TRBD2; clone_size: few; v_call: TRBV5-5; j_call: TRBJ2-3
cdr3_nt: TGTGCCAGCATCGACAGGGTAAGGGAAGCTTTCTTT; cdr3_aa: CASIDRVREAFF; d_call: TRBD1; clone_size: .; v_call: TRBV2; j_call: TRBJ1-1
cdr3_nt: TGTGCCAGCAGCTTGGACAGGTCCCAAGAGACCCAGTACTTC; cdr3_aa: CASSLDRSQETQYF; d_call: TRBD1; clone_size: .; v_call: TRBV7-2; j_call: TRBJ2-5
cdr3_nt: TGTGCCAGCACGAAGACAGGGAGCAACTATGGCTACACCTTC; cdr3_aa: CASTKTGSNYGYTF; d_call: TRBD1; clone_size: .; v_call: TRBV12-3/TRBV12-4; j_call: TRBJ1-2
cdr3_nt: TGCAGTGCTAGTCCTAGCGGGGGCACAGATACGCAGTATTTT; cdr3_aa: CSASPSGGTDTQYF; d_call: TRBD2; clone_size: few; v_call: TRBV20-1; j_call: TRBJ2-3
cdr3_nt: TGCAGTGTTAGTGGGGACAGGTCTGTCGATGAGCAGTTCTTC; cdr3_aa: CSVSGDRSVDEQFF; d_call: TRBD1; clone_size: .; v_call: TRBV20-1; j_call: TRBJ2-1
cdr3_nt: TGTGCCAGCAGCTTAGCAGCTCTATCCTACGAGCAGTACTTC; cdr3_aa: CASSLAALSYEQYF; d_call: .; clone_size: .; v_call: TRBV7-8; j_call: TRBJ2-7
cdr3_nt: TGTGCCAGCAGCCCGCCCAAGGGACAGAGCCTACGCTACAATGAGCAGTACTTC; cdr3_aa: CASSPPKGQSLRYNEQYF; d_call: TRBD1; clone_size: few; v_call: TRBV7-9; j_call: TRBJ2-7
cdr3_nt: TGCGCCAGCAGCTTGGGAGGCCCGAAGGGCTACGAGCAGTACTTC; cdr3_aa: CASSLGGPKGYEQYF; d_call: .; clone_size: .; v_call: TRBV5-1; j_call: TRBJ2-7
cdr3_nt: TGTGCCAGCAGGGAAGGACAGTTCGAAGCTTTCTTT; cdr3_aa: CASREGQFEAFF; d_call: .; clone_size: .; v_call: TRBV28; j_call: TRBJ1-1
cdr3_nt: TGTGCCAGCAGCTCCCGCCTGCTACCGCAGTATTTT; cdr3_aa: CASSSRLLPQYF; d_call: .; clone_size: few; v_call: TRBV7-2; j_call: TRBJ2-3
cdr3_nt: TGCAGTGCTTCTTCGGGGACGAGGACTGAAGCTTTCTTT; cdr3_aa: CSASSGTRTEAFF; d_call: .; clone_size: few; v_call: TRBV20-1; j_call: TRBJ1-1
cdr3_nt: TGCGCCAGCAGCTTTGGGACTTTAGATACGCAGTATTTT; cdr3_aa: CASSFGTLDTQYF; d_call: .; clone_size: .; v_call: TRBV5-1; j_call: TRBJ2-3
cdr3_nt: TGTGCCAGCACCCACTCGAATGAGCAGTTCTTC; cdr3_aa: CASTHSNEQFF; d_call: .; clone_size: .; v_call: TRBV6-6; j_call: TRBJ2-1
cdr3_nt: TGCGCCAGCAGCTTGAGGGGTATGAACACTCAAGCTTTCTTT; cdr3_aa: CASSLRGMNTQAFF; d_call: .; clone_size: .; v_call: TRBV5-1; j_call: TRBJ1-1
cdr3_nt: TGTGCCAGCAGTTTCCAATTTACACCCCTCTACGAGCAGTACTTC; cdr3_aa: CASSFQFTPLYEQYF; d_call: .; clone_size: many; v_call: TRBV12-3/TRBV12-4; j_call: TRBJ2-7
cdr3_nt: TGTGCCAGCAGTTTAGGGCTAGCGGGCCACTACGAGCAGTACTTC; cdr3_aa: CASSLGLAGHYEQYF; d_call: TRBD2; clone_size: .; v_call: TRBV12-3/TRBV12-4; j_call: TRBJ2-7
cdr3_nt: TGTGCCAGCAGCCCTAGAACATCGGACACCGGGGAGCTGTTTTTT; cdr3_aa: CASSPRTSDTGELFF; d_call: .; clone_size: .; v_call: TRBV4-2; j_call: TRBJ2-2